The 16 T cell receptor beta chains below all came from one sample that was sequenced in a study of OX40 agonist ivuxolimab in advanced cancers. Library preparation was by the immunoSEQ multiplex PCR assay. TCRdb took over this immuneACCESS table, retaining in-frame rearrangements with V and J assigned. Such tables are incomplete; in checked studies, under half of the missing clones stem from an unresolved V gene, and the remainder is unexplained. The sample table records tens of thousands of clones; around nine tenths of these occur just once. The top ten hold approximately 0.7% of the sample. The sequences come from CD4+ or CD8+ T cells sorted from blood, collected in a trial of the OX40 agonist ivuxolimab. The receptors stem from an adult with an advanced solid tumor such as melanoma, head and neck, liver or kidney cancer.

This clone was counted once. The rearrangement links TRBV9 to TRBJ2-1; maybe TRBD2 (6 bases). The CDR3 consists of 14 residues. Trimming took off 1 base at V and 10 bases at J, with 15 bases between the two ends. Germline loops: CDR1 SGDLS, CDR2 YYNGEE. CDR3 DNA sequence: TGTGCCAGCAGCGTATCGGGGACTGGCGGCGAGCAGTTCTTC. Encoded protein: CASSVSGTGGEQFF.

The chain employs TRBV18 and TRBJ1-6; no reliable D call. CDR3 size: 17 residues. Germline V gene data show CDR1 as KGHSH and CDR2 as LQKENI. V was cut by 3 bases and J by 0 bases, with 12 bases left in between. CDR3 DNA: TGTGCCAGCTCACCGGTCGCCGGAAGCTCCTATAATTCACCCCTCCACTTT. It codes for CASSPVAGSSYNSPLHF.

This clone was detected a few times. The chain employs TRBV7-2 and TRBJ2-5; no clear D gene. The V gene's germline CDR1 is SGHTA and CDR2 FQGNSA. CDR3 size: 13 residues. Trimming took 6 bases from V and 0 from J, leaving 8 bases between them. The CDR3 spells CASSRSYQETQYF. CDR3 bases: TGTGCCAGCAGTCGGAGCTACCAAGAGACCCAGTACTTC.

The chain uses TRBV5-1 and TRBJ1-2; 7 positions match TRBD1. Germline V gene data show CDR1 as SGHRS and CDR2 as YFSETQ. The junction had 5 bases not matched to a gene; V was cut back by 4 bases and J by 5 bases. CDR3 length equals 13 residues. As DNA, the CDR3 is TGCGCCAGCAGCCCGGACAGGATTTATGGCTACACCTTC. Residues: CASSPDRIYGYTF.

The V call is TRBV10-1, the J call TRBJ2-7; 13 nucleotides align to TRBD2. Germline-derived CDR1 and CDR2 are WNHNN and SYGVQD (reference sequence). Trimming removed 10 bases from V and 4 bases from J; junction bases left unmatched: 7. The length of the CDR3 is 14 residues. This chain's CDR3 is CATPGTSGTYEQYF. In DNA form, the CDR3 reads TGCGCCACCCCAGGGACTAGCGGGACTTACGAGCAGTACTTC.

V gene TRBV19 combines with J gene TRBJ2-1; tentatively, D is TRBD1 (5 bases). Germline CDR1 reads LNHDA; CDR2 reads SQIVND (reference sequence). The CDR3 is made up of 11 amino acids. V gave up 6 bases and J gave up 7 bases, with 7 bases separating them. In DNA form, the CDR3 reads TGTGCCAGTAGAGACAGAAATGAGCAGTTCTTC. It is translated as CASRDRNEQFF.

This clone was detected only once. The chain uses TRBV12-5 and TRBJ2-3; 10 bases map to TRBD1. The CDR3 covers 15 residues. V gave up 4 bases and J gave up 7 bases; unmatched junction bases: 8. The germline V gene encodes CDR1 LGHNT and CDR2 FRNRAP. In nucleotides, the CDR3 is TGTGCTAGTGGTTCCGGGACAGGGGCAACCTATACGCAGTATTTT. Protein sequence: CASGSGTGATYTQYF.

The chain carries TRBV18 and TRBJ1-1; D unclear. V was trimmed by 0 bases and J by 10 bases, leaving 18 bases between them. Germline V gene sequence: CDR1 KGHSH, CDR2 LQKENI. This CDR3 is built from 15 residues. The CDR3 DNA is TGTGCCAGCTCACCACCGGTCCAGCTGAGGGAGGGAGCTTTCTTT. It encodes CASSPPVQLREGAFF.

This clone was seen a handful of times. This chain links TRBV5-1 with TRBJ1-1, with D perhaps matching TRBD1 (5 bases). Germline values: CDR1 SGHRS, CDR2 YFSETQ. The CDR3 extends over 15 amino acids. V gave up 6 bases and J gave up 0 bases, with 15 bases separating them. The DNA of the CDR3 is TGCGCCAGCATGACCTCCGGGACGGTGAACACTGAAGCTTTCTTT. It codes for CASMTSGTVNTEAFF.

V gene TRBV7-2 combines with J gene TRBJ2-7; D tentatively fits TRBD1 or TRBD2 (6 bases each). The germline CDR1 and CDR2 sequences are SGHTA and FQGNSA. Trimming took off 5 bases at V and 7 bases at J, with 21 bases between the two ends. The CDR3 runs to 15 residues. This CDR3 reads CASSPLGGLRGEQYF. The CDR3 DNA reads as TGTGCCAGCAGCCCCCTAGGGGGGCTCCGCGGGGAGCAGTACTTC.

V and J are TRBV5-1 and TRBJ1-5; TRBD1 is a possible D gene (6 bases). The CDR3 consists of 14 residues. Germline V gene lookup returns CDR1 SGHRS and CDR2 YFSETQ. V lost 4 bases to trimming and J lost 1 base, with 9 bases between them. The CDR3 DNA follows: TGCGCCAGCAGCGGGGGGCAGAGCAATCAGCCCCAGCATTTT. Protein: CASSGGQSNQPQHF.

The chain carries TRBV28 and TRBJ1-1; D perhaps matches TRBD1 (5 bases). Trimming shortened V by 7 bases and J by 4 bases, and 25 bases separated the two germline ends. Germline V CDR1 and CDR2: MDHEN, SYDVKM. This CDR3 spans 17 amino acids. The CDR3 sequence: CASTVVMGGGASTEAFF. The CDR3 DNA reads as TGTGCCAGCACCGTGGTAATGGGGGGTGGGGCGAGCACTGAAGCTTTCTTT.

This clone has just one count. The V and J genes are TRBV7-2 and TRBJ1-4, with D unresolved. Germline-derived CDR1 and CDR2 are SGHTA and FQGNSA. Trimming cost V 5 bases and J 8 bases, with 12 bases left between them. The CDR3 totals 13 residues. The CDR3 spells CASSLGRLEKLFF. The CDR3 nucleotides read TGTGCCAGCAGCCTCGGACGGCTAGAAAAACTGTTTTTT.

J is TRBJ1-1 and V is TRBV13; D is unclear. Germline V gene sequence: CDR1 PRHDT, CDR2 FYEKMQ (reference sequence). The CDR3 is 14 amino acids. The V end lost 5 bases, the J end lost 0 bases, and 10 bases lay between the germline ends. The CDR3 loop is CASSLVPLNTEAFF. The CDR3 DNA is TGTGCCAGCAGCCTGGTACCATTGAACACTGAAGCTTTCTTT.

For the CDR3, the DNA is TGTGCCAGCGATCTCGGAGGGGGAGGCAATCAGCCCCAGCATTTT. It is translated as CASDLGGGGNQPQHF. The gene calls are TRBV6-1 and TRBJ1-5; tentatively, D is TRBD1 (6 bases). Trimming took 8 bases from V and 2 from J, leaving 16 bases between them. In germline, CDR1 is MNHNS, CDR2 SASEGT. CDR3 length: 15 residues.

The chain joins TRBV29-1 to TRBJ1-2, with 7 bases matching TRBD1. The trim removed 8 bases at V and 8 bases at J, leaving 11 bases unmatched. From germline, CDR1 is SQVTM and CDR2 ANQGSEA. The CDR3 has 12 amino acids. This CDR3 is CSTETGNGGYTF. The CDR3 nucleotides are TGCAGCACCGAGACAGGGAACGGAGGCTACACCTTC.